These 28 T cell receptor beta chains came from one sample sequenced in a study of post-analysis software for immune sequencing data. Study-wide results and caveats: Roughly five TRBV segments appeared more often in patients than in controls, and TRBV5-6, TRBV5-1 and TRBV20-1 were among these.

The antigens for these receptors are not known. The TCR beta cDNA libraries carried unique molecular identifiers. Each CDR3 protein gets one entry after TCRdb re-called the PCR reads with MiXCR. The sample contains 500,000 to 600,000 distinct CDR3 sequences, about 40% of which appear only once. Sequencing was done on a sample of blood. The receptors originated from a girl aged 10-17 years with multiple sclerosis.

This clonotype has more than one count but fewer than ten. The chain links TRBV27 to TRBJ2-7; 10 bases are a match to TRBD2. The CDR3 contains 17 residues. Germline trimming cut 6 bases from V and 1 base from J; bases unmatched to any gene: 12. CDR1 is MNHEY, CDR2 SMNVEV, per germline (reference sequence). The CDR3 sequence is CASSLAGTSGVSYEQYF. CDR3 coding DNA: TGTGCCAGCAGCCTGGCCGGAACTAGCGGGGTATCCTACGAGCAGTACTTC.

The genes are TRBV5-1 and TRBJ2-3; 9 nucleotides align to TRBD1. The CDR3 has 17 residues. CDR1 is SGHRS, CDR2 YFSETQ, per germline. The junction had 11 bases not matched to a gene; V was cut back by 1 base and J by 5 bases. DNA for the CDR3: TGCGCCAGCAGCTTGTCCGCTACAGGGGGCGCGGGAGATACGCAGTATTTT. This translates into CASSLSATGGAGDTQYF. Filled out from reference TRBV5-1 and TRBJ2-3, the complete variable domain reads KAGVTQTPRYLIKTRGQQVTLSCSPISGHRSVSWYQQTPGQGLQFLFEYFSETQRNKGNFPGRFSGRQFSNSRSEMNVSTLELGDSALYLCASSLSATGGAGDTQYFGPGTRLTVL.

This chain joins TRBV12-3 or TRBV12-4 and TRBJ2-7, with 10 bases identical to TRBD2. The V and J ends lost 3 bases and 3 bases, in that order; junction bases with no gene match: 8. The length of the CDR3 is 16 residues. As DNA, the CDR3 is TGTGCCAGCAGTTTCCTCAGCGGGGGGGCCAACTACGAGCAGTACTTC. Its translation is CASSFLSGGANYEQYF.

The chain carries TRBV7-8 and TRBJ2-7, with a possible D match to TRBD2 (6 bases). Trimming shortened V by 2 bases and J by 2 bases, and 13 bases separated the two germline ends. CDR1 is SGHVS and CDR2 is FQNEAQ in the germline V gene. CDR3 length: 15 residues. The CDR3 nucleotides read TGTGCCAGCAGCTTAAGGAGGGACTGGCCCTACGAGCAGTACTTC. It translates to CASSLRRDWPYEQYF.

The V gene is TRBV29-1, the J gene TRBJ1-2; 10 bases map to TRBD1. J gave up 8 bases and V 4 bases, and 13 bases lay outside the gene matches. This CDR3 spans 15 amino acids. CDR1 and CDR2 from the germline V gene are SQVTM and ANQGSEA. In nucleotides, the CDR3 is TGCAGCGTTGGACAGGGGGCTACGGTTCGGAGAGGCTACACCTTC. Residues: CSVGQGATVRRGYTF.

The rearrangement uses TRBV7-2 and TRBJ2-3; TRBD2 agrees at 8 bases. Germline CDR1 reads SGHTA; CDR2 reads FQGNSA. The length of the CDR3 is 15 residues. Unmatched junction bases numbered 8, after V lost 6 bases and J lost 3 bases. In nucleotides, the CDR3 is TGTGCCAGCAGTCGGGGACTAGGAGTAACAGATACGCAGTATTTT. Its translation is CASSRGLGVTDTQYF.

This chain connects TRBV4-2 to TRBJ1-1, with 12 positions matching TRBD1. The CDR3 totals 17 residues. V dropped 4 bases and J dropped 4; count of bases not matched to a gene: 10. CDR1 and CDR2 (germline): LGHNA, YNFKEQ. The CDR3 reads CASSRPSGTGGGTEAFF. CDR3 coding DNA: TGTGCCAGCAGCCGACCCTCCGGGACAGGGGGCGGCACTGAAGCTTTCTTT.

This chain links TRBV4-1 with TRBJ2-5; unclear D gene. There are 15 residues in the CDR3. The germline V and J ends were trimmed by 0 bases and 2 bases, with 10 bases remaining between them. Germline V gene sequence: CDR1 MGHRA, CDR2 YSYEKL. The chain's CDR3 is CASSQDWPAQETQYF. The CDR3 DNA reads as TGCGCCAGCAGCCAAGATTGGCCGGCTCAAGAGACCCAGTACTTC.

The chain combines TRBV5-1 with TRBJ1-2, with D unclear. This CDR3 is 14 amino acids long. The germline V gene has CDR1 SGHRS and CDR2 YFSETQ. The germline V and J ends were trimmed by 4 bases and 2 bases, with 12 bases remaining between them. Here the CDR3 DNA reads TGCGCCAGCAGCCCCCTAGCTGAAAACTATGGCTACACCTTC. Its protein is CASSPLAENYGYTF.

The rearrangement links TRBV7-9 to TRBJ2-1; 8 nucleotides align to TRBD2. This CDR3 region has 16 residues. CDR1 and CDR2 from the germline V gene are SEHNR and FQNEAQ (reference sequence). V was clipped by 0 bases and J by 1 base; unmatched bases: 2. As DNA, the CDR3 is TGTGCCAGCAGCTTAGCTAGCGGGACATCCTACAATGAGCAGTTCTTC. This encodes CASSLASGTSYNEQFF.

Of note for this clonotype: The junction and the germline gene differ at one end; a read error may be behind it. V usage is TRBV5-1 and J usage is TRBJ2-1, with 7 nucleotides matching TRBD2. The CDR3 runs to 13 residues. Germline CDR1 is SGHRS and CDR2 is YFSETQ. The CDR3 region is CASSLPGRNEQIF. DNA for the CDR3: TGCGCCAGCAGCTTGCCCGGGAGGAATGAGCAGATCTTC. Supplemented by reference TRBV5-1 and TRBJ2-1, the full variable domain reads KAGVTQTPRYLIKTRGQQVTLSCSPISGHRSVSWYQQTPGQGLQFLFEYFSETQRNKGNFPGRFSGRQFSNSRSEMNVSTLELGDSALYLCASSLPGRNEQIFGPGTRLTVL.

The table lists this clonotype with a few counts. The V call is TRBV29-1, the J call TRBJ1-4; 7 bases are a match to TRBD1. The CDR3 totals 13 residues. J lost 11 bases, V lost 7 bases, and 13 bases had no gene match. Germline CDR1 and CDR2: SQVTM and ANQGSEA. The CDR3 DNA reads as TGCAGCGCCAGAACAGGGGCGGTTAGGAAACTGTTTTTT. Translated, it gives CSARTGAVRKLFF.

This rearrangement joins TRBV27 to TRBJ1-6; D perhaps matches TRBD1 (5 bases). Germline CDR1 MNHEY, CDR2 SMNVEV (reference sequence). The CDR3 contains 15 residues. Trimming cost V 7 bases and J 7 bases, with 17 bases left between them. CDR3 sequence: CASNPGAGLNSPLHF. CDR3 nucleotides: TGTGCCAGCAATCCAGGCGCAGGGCTAAATTCACCCCTCCACTTT.

This clonotype was picked up a small number of times. The chain couples TRBV14 to TRBJ2-4; the D is unclear. The V end lost 1 base, the J end lost 4 bases, and 5 bases lay between the germline ends. There are 13 residues in the CDR3. CDR1 SGHDN and CDR2 FVKESK come from the germline V gene. The CDR3 DNA reads as TGTGCCAGCAGCCAAGTAAGGAAAAACATTCAGTACTTC. Translated, it gives CASSQVRKNIQYF.

This clonotype was seen a handful of times. V gene TRBV20-1 combines with J gene TRBJ2-7; D may correspond to TRBD1 or TRBD2 (7 bases each). Near its end, the DNA agrees better with TRBJ2-5, so the J call may be wrong. CDR1 and CDR2 (germline): DFQATT, SNEGSKA (reference sequence). The CDR3 spans 17 residues. CDR3 amino acids: CSARDLLSGARGETQYF. The DNA of the CDR3 is TGCAGTGCTAGAGATCTTCTAAGCGGGGCCAGGGGGGAGACCCAGTACTTC.

The V call is TRBV12-3 or TRBV12-4, the J call TRBJ1-5; 11 bases fit TRBD1. The trim removed 6 bases at V and 1 base at J, leaving 5 bases unmatched. This CDR3 contains 16 residues. Here the CDR3 DNA reads TGTGCCAGCAGCCTGGGGACAGGGGGAAGCAATCAGCCCCAGCATTTT. Its translation: CASSLGTGGSNQPQHF.

The rearrangement uses TRBV20-1 and TRBJ1-4; D gene ambiguous. V was clipped by 1 base and J by 7 bases, with 13 bases between them. Germline-derived CDR1 and CDR2 are DFQATT and SNEGSKA (reference sequence). The CDR3 has 14 amino acids. CDR3 amino acids: CSARVRAGAEKLFF. CDR3 sequence (DNA): TGCAGTGCTAGAGTCCGGGCAGGCGCTGAAAAACTGTTTTTT.

J is TRBJ2-7 and V is TRBV6-1; D might be TRBD1 or TRBD2, each matching 6 bases. The CDR3 spans 12 residues. Trimming shortened V by 8 bases and J by 1 base, and 9 bases separated the two germline ends. In germline, CDR1 is MNHNS, CDR2 SASEGT. Here the CDR3 reads CASRGQSYEQYF. CDR3 DNA: TGTGCCAGCCGGGGGCAGTCCTACGAGCAGTACTTC.

The genes are TRBV29-1 and TRBJ2-7; tentatively, D is TRBD1 (6 bases). The CDR3 length is 13 residues. Trimming shortened V by 3 bases and J by 4 bases, and 13 bases separated the two germline ends. From germline, CDR1 is SQVTM and CDR2 ANQGSEA. CDR3 DNA sequence: TGCAGCGTTGAGCTTGGACAGCCTTACGAGCAGTACTTC. Amino acids: CSVELGQPYEQYF.

The chain links TRBV19 to TRBJ2-3; D is unresolved. V was clipped by 3 bases and J by 3 bases, with 10 bases between them. Germline values: CDR1 LNHDA, CDR2 SQIVND (reference sequence). There are 14 residues in the CDR3. The CDR3 here is CASSIQGITDTQYF. In nucleotides, the CDR3 is TGTGCCAGTAGTATTCAAGGGATTACAGATACGCAGTATTTT.

CDR3 coding DNA: TGTGCCAGCAGTCCGGACAGGTTTGGCTACACCTTC. As protein: CASSPDRFGYTF. This chain connects TRBV12-3 or TRBV12-4 to TRBJ1-2; TRBD1 matches at 7 bases. CDR3 length: 12 residues. The junction had 4 bases not matched to a gene; V was cut back by 5 bases and J by 7 bases.

A word on this clonotype: The germline gene is not matched at one end of the junction; a read error may be the cause. CDR3: CSVEDGTDAQYF. Here the CDR3 DNA reads TGCAGCGTTGAAGACGGCACAGATGCGCAGTATTTT. V is TRBV29-1 and J is TRBJ2-3, with D uncertain. Germline CDR1 reads SQVTM; CDR2 reads ANQGSEA. The CDR3 totals 12 residues.

The rearrangement joins TRBV12-3 or TRBV12-4 to TRBJ1-6; no firm D call. The V end was cut by 5 bases, the J end by 10 bases, with 15 bases between. The CDR3 sequence is 14 residues long. CDR3 protein: CASSDGLYGSPLHF. CDR3 in DNA: TGTGCCAGCAGTGACGGGCTTTACGGCTCACCCCTCCACTTT.

The chain employs TRBV14 and TRBJ2-5, with TRBD1 as a possible D gene (6 bases). This CDR3 comprises 16 residues. Germline CDR1 is SGHDN and CDR2 is FVKESK. V was trimmed by 0 bases and J by 2 bases, leaving 13 bases between them. The CDR3 nucleotides read TGTGCCAGCAGCCAAGATAAGACAGGTGTACAAGAGACCCAGTACTTC. Translated, it gives CASSQDKTGVQETQYF. The full variable domain, with the rest looked up from reference TRBV14 and TRBJ2-5, is EAGVTQFPSHSVIEKGQTVTLRCDPISGHDNLYWYRRVMGKEIKFLLHFVKESKQDESGMPNNRFLAERTGGTYSTLKVQPAELEDSGVYFCASSQDKTGVQETQYFGPGTRLLVL.

The chain links TRBV7-6 to TRBJ2-7; maybe TRBD2 (7 bases). The CDR3 length is 16 residues. Germline CDR1 SGHVS, CDR2 FNYEAQ. Trimming pared 5 bases from V and 6 bases from J, leaving 23 bases between. The CDR3 loop is CASSPYPRGRGIEQYF. The CDR3 DNA sequence: TGTGCCAGCAGCCCCTACCCTCGGGGGAGGGGGATCGAGCAGTACTTC.

This clonotype was recorded a few times. The CDR3 spells CASSRQGGFEETQYF. CDR3 in DNA: TGTGCCAGCAGTCGACAGGGGGGGTTCGAAGAGACCCAGTACTTC. The chain links TRBV12-3 or TRBV12-4 to TRBJ2-5, with 9 bases fitting TRBD1. The trim removed 5 bases at V and 3 bases at J, leaving 7 bases unmatched. The CDR3 is 15 amino acids.

Only a few counts were recorded for this clonotype. The chain has TRBV5-1 and TRBJ2-7; unclear D gene. The V end was cut by 0 bases, the J end by 0 bases, with 10 bases between. This CDR3 region has 15 residues. CDR1 SGHRS and CDR2 YFSETQ come from the germline V gene. CDR3 bases: TGCGCCAGCAGCTTGGGTCCGGAGAGCTCCTACGAGCAGTACTTC. Translated, it gives CASSLGPESSYEQYF.

As regards this clonotype: The germline gene is not matched at one end of the junction; a read error may be the cause. This sequence joins TRBV7-2 and TRBJ2-5; possible D gene TRBD1, 5 bases. Germline CDR1 reads SGHTA; CDR2 reads FQGNSA. The CDR3 covers 13 residues. The CDR3 DNA reads as TGTGCCAACAGCGTCAGGGTCCAAGAGACCCAGTACTTC. Translating it yields CANSVRVQETQYF.